Sequencing of this TCR beta chain was carried out in a study of blood T cell repertoires in COVID-19 (dated by TCRdb to about 2020). At the level of the whole study: Samples from collaborators originated in the United States, Italy and Spain and spanned both the acute and convalescent phases of COVID-19. The material from the prospective study consisted of cDNA or gDNA derived from T cells, B-cell-depleted T cells, or PBMCs. The dataset comprised deeply sampled blood TCRbeta repertoires from subjects exposed to, actively infected with, or recovered from COVID-19. A freely available public database, intended as a resource for researchers studying the immune response to SARS-CoV-2, is where the repertoires were released. Samples came from the ongoing ImmuneRACE study (first 160 participants) plus 1,254 subjects from 6 global collaborators. Sample metadata almost always included a de-identified subject ID, COVID-19 status, age in years and sex. Where available, HLA class I and class II types were obtained from metadata supplied by the sample provider rather than from assay-based typing.

Regarding this clone: Its antigen remains unidentified. Base qualities are not at hand, and no much larger clone is one base apart.

Trimming removed 0 bases from V and 4 bases from J; the gene matches leave 4 bases unexplained. CDR1 and CDR2 are drawn from the germline V gene (reference sequence): SGHNT, YYREEE. CDR3 length: 15 amino acids, cysteine to phenylalanine. Just the 45-base CDR3 DNA is kept, in frame starting at base 1. Here is what the overall study found, with its caveats: Clinical and demographic metadata were provided uncurated, with the amount varying by source and participant.

The immunoSEQ Assay, a bias-controlled multiplex PCR, was used to amplify TCRbeta CDR3 regions from genomic DNA. Concerning the study's data processing: Within the assay, amplification of reference gene primers was used to estimate how many nucleated cells each sample contained. To quantify the absolute abundance of each unique TCRbeta CDR3 rearrangement, sequence reads were collapsed and filtered. For each sample, productive Simpson clonality was calculated as the square root of Simpson's diversity index across productive rearrangements. TCRdb took this table from immuneACCESS and kept in-frame rearrangements with V and J called. Such tables lack part of the clones; where checked against another copy, unresolved V genes explain under half of the gap, and the rest is unexplained. V, J and clone size are taken as reported in that table, and D and trimming were inferred from the DNA itself. The sample profile shows about 190,000 clones; roughly 86% of them were found once. 5% to 6.5% of the sample belongs to the ten largest clones.

Collaborating institutions collected whole blood in K2EDTA tubes following their own protocols. Collaborator samples were shipped for TCRbeta analysis as frozen whole blood, isolated PBMCs, or DNA extracted from either sample type. Sequenced input: peripheral blood. The chain is assembled from TRBV5-4 and TRBJ2-1, and TRBD1 aligns with 7 junction nucleotides. The receptor was isolated from a woman in her seventies with active or convalescent COVID-19. The nucleotides read TGTGCCAGCAGCTTGGGGGACAGAGTATACAATGAGCAGTTCTTC. Its protein is CASSLGDRVYNEQFF.